The 9 T cell receptor beta chains in this list originate from one sample, sequenced in a study of T cells in Graves' hyperthyroidism and ophthalmopathy. TCR beta CDR3 regions were amplified from RNA. TCR CDR3 underwent first-round RT-PCR with the HTBI primer set. Each CDR3 protein gets one entry after TCRdb re-called the multiplex PCR reads with MiXCR. The table records about 350,000 distinct CDR3 sequences, roughly 15% of them present only once. The specimen sequenced was blood. Receptors originate from a woman between 40 and 55 years old with Graves' ophthalmopathy.

This clonotype has ten or more counts. The J gene is TRBJ2-7, the V gene TRBV16; the D gene is possibly TRBD1 (5 bases). The CDR3 extends over 14 amino acids. Germline V CDR1 and CDR2: KGHSY, FQNENV. The V and J ends lost 2 bases and 1 base respectively, with 9 bases between them. CDR3 sequence (DNA): TGTGCCAGCAGCCAAAGGCAGGGTTCCTACGAGCAGTACTTC. Translating it yields CASSQRQGSYEQYF.

This clonotype was seen many times. The chain couples TRBV6-1 to TRBJ2-5; 10 bases agree with TRBD2. CDR1 and CDR2 (germline): MNHNS, SASEGT. After removal of 7 bases from V and 6 bases from J, the junction contained 11 bases not matched to a gene. The CDR3 is 15 residues long. The CDR3 is CASTPSGGAGKTQYF. CDR3 bases: TGTGCCAGCACGCCGAGCGGGGGGGCTGGAAAGACCCAGTACTTC.

In this sample, this clonotype turned up many times. The rearrangement links TRBV6-1 to TRBJ2-5; tentatively, D is TRBD2 (6 bases). From germline, CDR1 is MNHNS and CDR2 SASEGT. Deletions cut 11 bases from V and 1 base from J, with 8 bases between. This CDR3 comprises 11 residues. The CDR3 sequence: CAGGIQETQYF. CDR3 in DNA: TGTGCCGGCGGGATCCAAGAGACCCAGTACTTC.

The chain joins TRBV28 to TRBJ1-1; no reliable D call. The CDR3 length is 14 residues. V was shortened by 2 bases and J by 6 bases, with 13 bases between the two germline ends. In germline, CDR1 is MDHEN, CDR2 SYDVKM. The CDR3 region has the DNA TGTGCCAGCAGTTTACTTTTGCCGGGAGCTGAAGCTTTCTTT. Amino acids: CASSLLLPGAEAFF.

This clonotype was seen ten or more times. V gene TRBV20-1 combines with J gene TRBJ2-1; D unresolved. Germline V gene data show CDR1 as DFQATT and CDR2 as SNEGSKA (reference sequence). V lost 6 bases and J 0 bases, leaving 12 bases between the germline ends. CDR3 length: 14 amino acids. The DNA for the CDR3 is TGCAGTGCAGAAAGGGCTCTCTCCTACAATGAGCAGTTCTTC. Its protein product is CSAERALSYNEQFF.

A remark on this clonotype: This may be a read error: a much more frequent sequence differs by one nucleotide. The chain couples TRBV7-2 to TRBJ2-1, with 9 nucleotides matching TRBD2. There are 17 residues in the CDR3. CDR1 and CDR2 from the germline V gene are SGHTA and FQGNSA. Trimming cost V 5 bases and J 3 bases; bases outside gene matches: 11. CDR3 DNA: TGTACCAGCAGCCCCAGGGGAGCGGGGGGTTTCTACAATGAGCAGTTCTTC. It encodes CTSSPRGAGGFYNEQFF. Full variable domain (missing parts from reference TRBV7-2 and TRBJ2-1): GAGVSQSPSNKVTEKGKDVELRCDPISGHTALYWYRQSLGQGLEFLIYFQGNSAPDKSGLPSDRFSAERTGGSVSTLTIQRTQQEDSAVYLCTSSPRGAGGFYNEQFFGPGTRLTVL.

This clonotype was seen repeatedly, ten times or more. J is TRBJ2-5 and V is TRBV6-1; D gene uncertain. The CDR3 contains 12 residues. Germline V gene lookup returns CDR1 MNHNS and CDR2 SASEGT. Trimming stripped 5 bases from V and 11 bases from J, with 15 bases between. CDR3: CASSRSDSGQYF. In DNA, the CDR3 is TGTGCCAGCAGTCGCAGTGACTCCGGACAGTACTTC.

This clonotype appeared many times. The genes are TRBV3-1 and TRBJ2-3; tentative D call: TRBD2 (6 bases). The V gene's germline CDR1 is LGHDT and CDR2 YNNKEL (reference sequence). The CDR3 covers 15 residues. V lost 1 base, J lost 4 bases, and 12 bases lay in between. CDR3 coding DNA: TGTGCCAGCAGCCAAGCTGGGACTCAGGCAGATACGCAGTATTTT. The encoded protein is CASSQAGTQADTQYF.

This clonotype occurred a few times. The chain carries TRBV20-1 and TRBJ2-7; tentative D call: TRBD2 (6 bases). CDR1 is DFQATT and CDR2 is SNEGSKA in the germline V gene (reference sequence). The CDR3 has 15 residues. V lost 0 bases and J lost 0, with 12 bases in between. The CDR3 coding sequence is TGCAGTGCTAGAGACCCCGGGAGTAACTCCTACGAGCAGTACTTC. It specifies CSARDPGSNSYEQYF.